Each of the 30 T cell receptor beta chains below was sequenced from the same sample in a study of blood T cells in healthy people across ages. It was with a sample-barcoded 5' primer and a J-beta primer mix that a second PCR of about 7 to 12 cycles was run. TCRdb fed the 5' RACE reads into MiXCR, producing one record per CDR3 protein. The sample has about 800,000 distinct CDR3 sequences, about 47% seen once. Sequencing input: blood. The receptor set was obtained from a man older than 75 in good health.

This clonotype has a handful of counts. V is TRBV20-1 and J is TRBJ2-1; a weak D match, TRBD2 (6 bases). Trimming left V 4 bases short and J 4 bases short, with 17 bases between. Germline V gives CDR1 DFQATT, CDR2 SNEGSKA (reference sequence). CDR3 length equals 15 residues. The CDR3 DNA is TGCAGTGCTACAACTGCGCGGGACTCATACAATGAGCAGTTCTTC. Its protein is CSATTARDSYNEQFF.

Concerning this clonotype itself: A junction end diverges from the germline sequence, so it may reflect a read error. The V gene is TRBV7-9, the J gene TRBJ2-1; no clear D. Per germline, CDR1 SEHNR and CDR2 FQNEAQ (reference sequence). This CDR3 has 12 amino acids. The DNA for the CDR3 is TGTTCCAGCAGCTTAGTGTCGACAGAGCAGTTCTTC. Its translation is CSSSLVSTEQFF.

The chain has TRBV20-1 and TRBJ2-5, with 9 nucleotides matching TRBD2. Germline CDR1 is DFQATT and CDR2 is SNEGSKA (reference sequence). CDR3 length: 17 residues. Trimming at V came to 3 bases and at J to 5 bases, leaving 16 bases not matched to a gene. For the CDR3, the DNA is TGCAGTGCTAGGGCAAAAGCTTTAGCGGGAGTGCGTGAGACCCAGTACTTC. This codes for CSARAKALAGVRETQYF.

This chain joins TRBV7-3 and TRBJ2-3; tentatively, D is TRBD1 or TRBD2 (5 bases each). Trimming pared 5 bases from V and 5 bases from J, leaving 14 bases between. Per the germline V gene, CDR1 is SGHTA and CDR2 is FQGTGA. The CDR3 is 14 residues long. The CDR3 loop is CASSQTFGGDTQYF. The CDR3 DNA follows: TGTGCCAGCAGCCAAACCTTTGGGGGAGATACGCAGTATTTT.

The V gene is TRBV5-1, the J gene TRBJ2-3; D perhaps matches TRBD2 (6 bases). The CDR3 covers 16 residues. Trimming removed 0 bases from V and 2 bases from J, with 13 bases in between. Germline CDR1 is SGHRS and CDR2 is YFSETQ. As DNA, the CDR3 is TGCGCCAGCAGCTTGGAGCCAGCGGGTACCACAGATACGCAGTATTTT. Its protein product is CASSLEPAGTTDTQYF.

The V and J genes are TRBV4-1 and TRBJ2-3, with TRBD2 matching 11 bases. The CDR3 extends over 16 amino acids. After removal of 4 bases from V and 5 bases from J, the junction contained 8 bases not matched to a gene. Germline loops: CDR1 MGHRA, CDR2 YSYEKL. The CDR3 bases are TGCGCCAGCAGCCGGTCGACTAGCGGGAAAGTAGATACGCAGTATTTT. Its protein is CASSRSTSGKVDTQYF.

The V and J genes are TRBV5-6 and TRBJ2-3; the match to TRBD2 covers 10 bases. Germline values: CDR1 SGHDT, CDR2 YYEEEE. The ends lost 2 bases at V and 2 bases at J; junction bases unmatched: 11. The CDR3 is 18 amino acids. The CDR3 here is CASSLTGLASLNTDTQYF. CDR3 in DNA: TGTGCCAGCAGCTTAACGGGACTAGCGAGCCTAAACACAGATACGCAGTATTTT.

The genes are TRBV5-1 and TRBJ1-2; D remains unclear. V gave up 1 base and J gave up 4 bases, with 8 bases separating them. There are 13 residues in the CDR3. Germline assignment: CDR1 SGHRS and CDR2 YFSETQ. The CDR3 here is CASSLSTSYGYTF. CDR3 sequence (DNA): TGCGCCAGCAGCTTGTCGACATCCTATGGCTACACCTTC.

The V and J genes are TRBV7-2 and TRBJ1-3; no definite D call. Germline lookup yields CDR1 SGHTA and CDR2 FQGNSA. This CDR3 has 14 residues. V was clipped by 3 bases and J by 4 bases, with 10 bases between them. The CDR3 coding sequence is TGTGCCAGCAGCTTCGGACCCTTGGGAAACACCATATATTTT. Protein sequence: CASSFGPLGNTIYF.

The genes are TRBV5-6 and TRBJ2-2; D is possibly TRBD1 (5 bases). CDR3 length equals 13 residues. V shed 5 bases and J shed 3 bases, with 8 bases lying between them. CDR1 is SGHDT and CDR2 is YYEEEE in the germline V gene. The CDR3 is CASSLGDTGELFF. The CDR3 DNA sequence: TGTGCCAGCAGTTTAGGGGACACCGGGGAGCTGTTTTTT.

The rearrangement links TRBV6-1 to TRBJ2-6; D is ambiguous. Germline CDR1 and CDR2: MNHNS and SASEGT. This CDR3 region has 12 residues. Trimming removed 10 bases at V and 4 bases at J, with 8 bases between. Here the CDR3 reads CAILSGANVLTF. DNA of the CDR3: TGTGCCATCCTCTCGGGGGCCAACGTCCTGACTTTC.

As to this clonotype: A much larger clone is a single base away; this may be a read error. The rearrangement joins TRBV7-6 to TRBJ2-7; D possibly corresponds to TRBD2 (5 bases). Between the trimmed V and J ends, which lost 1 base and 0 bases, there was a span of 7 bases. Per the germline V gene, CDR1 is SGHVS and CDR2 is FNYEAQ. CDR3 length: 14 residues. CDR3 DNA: TGTGCCAGCAGCTTAGGTAGCGACTCCTACGAGCAGTACTTC. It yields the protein CASSLGSDSYEQYF.

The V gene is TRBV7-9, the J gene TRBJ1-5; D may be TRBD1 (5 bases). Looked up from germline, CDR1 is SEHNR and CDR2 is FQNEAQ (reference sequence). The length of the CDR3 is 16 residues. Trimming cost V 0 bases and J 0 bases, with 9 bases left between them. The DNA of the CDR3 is TGTGCCAGCAGCTTAGCGATAACAGGTAGCAATCAGCCCCAGCATTTT. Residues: CASSLAITGSNQPQHF.

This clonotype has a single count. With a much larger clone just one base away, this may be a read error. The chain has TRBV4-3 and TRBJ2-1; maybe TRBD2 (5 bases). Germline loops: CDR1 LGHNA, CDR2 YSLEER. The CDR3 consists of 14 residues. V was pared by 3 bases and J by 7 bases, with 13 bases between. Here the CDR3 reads CASSQRADRNEQFF. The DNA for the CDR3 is TGCGCCAGCAGCCAGCGAGCGGATAGGAATGAGCAGTTCTTC.

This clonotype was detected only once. DNA of the CDR3: TGTGCCAGCACACAGGGGTGGGCTGAAGCTTTCTTT. The encoded protein is CASTQGWAEAFF. The rearrangement links TRBV2 to TRBJ1-1; 7 positions agree with TRBD1. Germline-derived CDR1 and CDR2 are SNHLY and FYNNEI. V lost 7 bases and J lost 6; bases outside the gene matches: 5. The CDR3 consists of 12 residues. Filled out from reference TRBV2 and TRBJ1-1, the complete variable domain reads EPEVTQTPSHQVTQMGQEVILRCVPISNHLYFYWYRQILGQKVEFLVSFYNNEISEKSEIFDDQFSVERPDGSNFTLKIRSTKLEDSAMYFCASTQGWAEAFFGQGTRLTVV.

The CDR3 coding sequence is TGTGCCAGCAGTCACATTATACCGGGACAGCGAGCCAAAAACATTCAGTACTTC. Translating gives CASSHIIPGQRAKNIQYF. This rearrangement joins TRBV6-5 to TRBJ2-4; 7 bases map to TRBD1. J was trimmed by 0 bases and V by 5 bases; bases with no gene match: 13. Germline V gives CDR1 MNHEY, CDR2 SVGAGI. The CDR3 consists of 18 residues.

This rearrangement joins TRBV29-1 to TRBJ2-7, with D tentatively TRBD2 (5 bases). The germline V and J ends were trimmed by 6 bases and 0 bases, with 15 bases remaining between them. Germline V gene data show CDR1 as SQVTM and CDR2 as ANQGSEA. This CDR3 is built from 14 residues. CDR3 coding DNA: TGCAGCGTCGACGGAGAGGCGGGCTCCTACGAGCAGTACTTC. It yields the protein CSVDGEAGSYEQYF.

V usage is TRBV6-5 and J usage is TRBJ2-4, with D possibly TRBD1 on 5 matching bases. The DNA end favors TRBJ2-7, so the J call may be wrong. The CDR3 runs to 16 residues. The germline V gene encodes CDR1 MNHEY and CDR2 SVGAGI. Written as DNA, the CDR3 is TGTGCCAGCAGTTACTTCTCGGTAACAGGAAACTACGAGCAGTACTTC. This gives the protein CASSYFSVTGNYEQYF.

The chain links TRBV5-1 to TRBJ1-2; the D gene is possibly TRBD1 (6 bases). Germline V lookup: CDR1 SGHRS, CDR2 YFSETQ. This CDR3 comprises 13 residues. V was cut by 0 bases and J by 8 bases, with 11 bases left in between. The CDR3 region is CASSLAPGGGYTF. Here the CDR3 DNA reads TGCGCCAGCAGCTTGGCCCCCGGGGGCGGCTACACCTTC.

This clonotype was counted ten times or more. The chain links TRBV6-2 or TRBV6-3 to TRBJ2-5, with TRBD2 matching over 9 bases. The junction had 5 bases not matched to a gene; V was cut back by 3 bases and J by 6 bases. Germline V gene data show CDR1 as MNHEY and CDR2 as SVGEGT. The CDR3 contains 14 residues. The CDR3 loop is CASSYGLAQQTQYF. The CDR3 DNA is TGTGCCAGCAGTTATGGACTAGCGCAACAGACCCAGTACTTC.

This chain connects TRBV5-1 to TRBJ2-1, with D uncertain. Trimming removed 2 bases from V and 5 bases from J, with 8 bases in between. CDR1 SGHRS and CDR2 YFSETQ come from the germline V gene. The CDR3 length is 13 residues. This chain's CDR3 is CASSFGIDNEQFF. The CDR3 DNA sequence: TGCGCCAGCAGCTTTGGGATCGACAATGAGCAGTTCTTC.

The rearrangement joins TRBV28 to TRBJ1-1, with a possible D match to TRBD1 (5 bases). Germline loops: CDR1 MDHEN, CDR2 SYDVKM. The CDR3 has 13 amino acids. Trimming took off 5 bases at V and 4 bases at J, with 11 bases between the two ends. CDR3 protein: CASSPIGGTEAFF. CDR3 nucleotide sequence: TGTGCCAGCAGTCCGATTGGGGGCACTGAAGCTTTCTTT.

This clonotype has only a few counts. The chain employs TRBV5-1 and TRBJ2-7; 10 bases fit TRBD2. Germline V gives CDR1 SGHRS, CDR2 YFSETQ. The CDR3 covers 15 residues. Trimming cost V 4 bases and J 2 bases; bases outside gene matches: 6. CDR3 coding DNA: TGCGCCAGCAGCGTCACTAGCGGGGCGGCCTACGAGCAGTACTTC. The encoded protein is CASSVTSGAAYEQYF.

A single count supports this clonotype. The CDR3 nucleotides read TGTGCCAGCAGTGAAGCGCCCAGGGGACATGAAAAACTGTTTTTT. It translates to CASSEAPRGHEKLFF. The gene calls are TRBV2 and TRBJ1-4, with D possibly matching TRBD1 (6 bases). In germline, CDR1 is SNHLY, CDR2 FYNNEI. V was pared by 0 bases and J by 6 bases, with 11 bases between. CDR3 length: 15 amino acids. Full variable domain (remainder filled in from reference TRBV2 and TRBJ1-4): EPEVTQTPSHQVTQMGQEVILRCVPISNHLYFYWYRQILGQKVEFLVSFYNNEISEKSEIFDDQFSVERPDGSNFTLKIRSTKLEDSAMYFCASSEAPRGHEKLFFGSGTQLSVL.

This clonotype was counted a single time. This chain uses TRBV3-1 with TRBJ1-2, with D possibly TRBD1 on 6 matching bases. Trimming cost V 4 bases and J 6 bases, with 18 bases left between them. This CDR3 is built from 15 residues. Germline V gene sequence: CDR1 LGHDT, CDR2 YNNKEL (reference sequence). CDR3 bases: TGTGCCAGCAGCCGCACACAGGGAGGATCCGATGGCTACACCTTC. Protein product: CASSRTQGGSDGYTF.

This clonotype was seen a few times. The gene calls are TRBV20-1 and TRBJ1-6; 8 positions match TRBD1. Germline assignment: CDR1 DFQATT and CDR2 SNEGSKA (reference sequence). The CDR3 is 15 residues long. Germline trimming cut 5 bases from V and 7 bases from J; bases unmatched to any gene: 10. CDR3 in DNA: TGCAGTGCTCAACAGGGGGGACAGCCAAATTCACCCCTCCACTTT. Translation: CSAQQGGQPNSPLHF.

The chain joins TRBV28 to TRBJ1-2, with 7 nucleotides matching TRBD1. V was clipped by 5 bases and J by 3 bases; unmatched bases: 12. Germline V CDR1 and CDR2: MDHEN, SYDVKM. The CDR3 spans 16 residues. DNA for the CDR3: TGTGCCAGCAGTCCATCCCGAGACAGGGTAGACTATGGCTACACCTTC. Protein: CASSPSRDRVDYGYTF.

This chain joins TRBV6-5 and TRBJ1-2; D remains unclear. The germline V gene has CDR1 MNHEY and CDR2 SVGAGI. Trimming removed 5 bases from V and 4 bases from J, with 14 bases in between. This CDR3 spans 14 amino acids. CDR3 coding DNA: TGTGCCAGCAGTCAAGGTCGCCGGGGCTATGGCTACACCTTC. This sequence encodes CASSQGRRGYGYTF.

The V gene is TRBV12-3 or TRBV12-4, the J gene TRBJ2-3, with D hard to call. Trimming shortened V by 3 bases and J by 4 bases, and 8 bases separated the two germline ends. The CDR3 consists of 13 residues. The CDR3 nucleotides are TGTGCCAGCAGTTTTTCACCGCCAGATACGCAGTATTTT. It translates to CASSFSPPDTQYF.

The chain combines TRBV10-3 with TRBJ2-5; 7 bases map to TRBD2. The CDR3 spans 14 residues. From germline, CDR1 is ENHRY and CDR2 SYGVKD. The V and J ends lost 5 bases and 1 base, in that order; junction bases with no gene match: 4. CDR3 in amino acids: CAISSGVAQETQYF. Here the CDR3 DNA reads TGTGCCATCAGTAGCGGGGTCGCCCAAGAGACCCAGTACTTC.